The 17 T cell receptor beta chains reported below all come from one sample, sequenced in a study of cytomegalovirus exposure and HLA in healthy donors (dated by TCRdb to 2015 to 2018). The library was produced with the immunoSEQ multiplex PCR assay. A mixture of 60 forward primers for TCR Vbeta segments and 13 reverse primers for TCR Jbeta segments was used in the multiplex PCR. TCRdb retrieved this table from immuneACCESS and kept in-frame rearrangements only. Not all clones are present; in checked studies, unresolved V genes account for under half, and no reason is known for the remainder. The sample profile shows 200,000 or so clones; about four fifths of them were found once. The biggest ten clones account for about 0.094% of the sample. The sample consisted of PBMCs. Every receptor here comes from a boy younger than 10 in good health and CMV-seronegative.

The chain carries TRBV7-2 and TRBJ1-5, with D perhaps matching TRBD1 (5 bases). CDR1 is SGHTA and CDR2 is FQGNSA in the germline V gene. Trimming cost V 1 base and J 7 bases, with 14 bases left between them. This CDR3 has 15 amino acids. The CDR3 protein is CASSLGAGMVQPQHF. DNA of the CDR3: TGTGCCAGCAGCTTAGGTGCAGGGATGGTGCAGCCCCAGCATTTT.

This clone came up once. This chain connects TRBV7-9 to TRBJ2-7; weak D call: TRBD2 (5 bases). The V gene lost 11 bases and the J gene lost 3 bases, with 8 bases spanning the gap. Germline lookup yields CDR1 SEHNR and CDR2 FQNEAQ (reference sequence). This CDR3 has 10 amino acids. DNA for the CDR3: TGTGCCTCCGGGGTCTACGAGCAGTACTTC. This translates into CASGVYEQYF.

This clone was seen once. V and J are TRBV7-9 and TRBJ2-1; D not resolved. V was cut by 1 base and J by 7 bases, with 11 bases left in between. This CDR3 has 14 amino acids. Germline CDR1 reads SEHNR; CDR2 reads FQNEAQ (reference sequence). DNA for the CDR3: TGTGCCAGCAGCTTAGTAGCCCCTCGGAATGAGCAGTTCTTC. Its translation is CASSLVAPRNEQFF. The whole variable domain, filled in from reference TRBV7-9 and TRBJ2-1, reads DTGVSQNPRHKITKRGQNVTFRCDPISEHNRLYWYRQTLGQGPEFLTYFQNEAQLEKSRLLSDRFSAERPKGSFSTLEIQRTEQGDSAMYLCASSLVAPRNEQFFGPGTRLTVL.

The chain carries TRBV27 and TRBJ1-1; TRBD1 might be the D (6 bases). The CDR3 is made up of 17 amino acids. Germline-derived CDR1 and CDR2 are MNHEY and SMNVEV (reference sequence). Trimming pared 4 bases from V and 1 base from J, leaving 19 bases between. CDR3 sequence reads: CASSSTSRGFGNTEAFF. CDR3 bases: TGTGCCAGCAGTTCGACCTCCAGGGGTTTCGGGAACACTGAAGCTTTCTTT.

This clone is a singleton in its sample. The rearrangement links TRBV7-6 to TRBJ2-1, with 9 positions matching TRBD1. The CDR3 length is 16 residues. The germline V gene has CDR1 SGHVS and CDR2 FNYEAQ. Trimming at V came to 5 bases and at J to 4 bases, leaving 9 bases not matched to a gene. CDR3 sequence reads: CASSSYPGQGYNEQFF. The CDR3 coding sequence is TGTGCCAGCAGCAGCTATCCGGGACAGGGTTACAATGAGCAGTTCTTC.

V gene TRBV5-6 combines with J gene TRBJ2-3; 14 nucleotides align to TRBD2. Trimming removed 4 bases from V and 3 bases from J; junction bases left unmatched: 7. Germline CDR1 reads SGHDT; CDR2 reads YYEEEE. The CDR3 runs 17 residues. DNA of the CDR3: TGTGCCAGCAGCGACCCCGGGACTAGCGGGGGAACAGATACGCAGTATTTT. It translates to CASSDPGTSGGTDTQYF.

The chain combines TRBV5-4 with TRBJ2-1; tentative D call: TRBD2 (6 bases). The CDR3 extends over 19 amino acids. Germline CDR1 reads SGHNT; CDR2 reads YYREEE (reference sequence). V was shortened by 6 bases and J by 0 bases, with 25 bases between the two germline ends. CDR3 sequence reads: CASIPKGSGPLSSYNEQFF. DNA of the CDR3: TGTGCCAGCATCCCGAAGGGTAGCGGCCCCTTAAGCTCCTACAATGAGCAGTTCTTC.

The chain carries TRBV6-5 and TRBJ1-2; D gene uncertain. The CDR3 covers 12 residues. Trimming removed 6 bases from V and 5 bases from J, with 10 bases in between. Germline V gene sequence: CDR1 MNHEY, CDR2 SVGAGI. The DNA for the CDR3 is TGTGCCAGCAGCCTAGACGTTTATGGCTACACCTTC. Residues: CASSLDVYGYTF.

V and J are TRBV5-1 and TRBJ2-5, with D perhaps TRBD1 (6 bases). The CDR3 extends over 15 amino acids. The V end was cut by 2 bases, the J end by 1 base, with 12 bases between. CDR1 SGHRS and CDR2 YFSETQ come from the germline V gene. This CDR3 reads CASSFGQTIQETQYF. The CDR3 DNA follows: TGCGCCAGCAGCTTTGGACAGACTATCCAAGAGACCCAGTACTTC.

The genes are TRBV6-5 and TRBJ2-7; perhaps TRBD2 as D (6 bases). Germline CDR1 and CDR2: MNHEY and SVGAGI. The CDR3 is made up of 16 amino acids. The V end was cut by 4 bases, the J end by 4 bases, with 20 bases between. The CDR3 reads CASSSGLQNLPYEQYF. Written as DNA, the CDR3 is TGTGCCAGCAGTTCGGGACTCCAAAACTTACCTTACGAGCAGTACTTC.

On this clone itself: One end of the junction varies from germline; a read error may be responsible. The chain joins TRBV20-1 to TRBJ2-2; D might be TRBD2 (5 bases). CDR3 length: 11 residues. Germline V gene data show CDR1 as DFQATT and CDR2 as SNEGSKA (reference sequence). CDR3 protein: CSAHYPGELVF. The CDR3 DNA sequence: TGCAGTGCTCATTACCCCGGGGAGCTGGTTTTT.

This clone came up once. The J gene is TRBJ2-7, the V gene TRBV6-5, with D perhaps TRBD1 (5 bases). There are 15 residues in the CDR3. Deletions cut 2 bases from V and 2 bases from J, with 13 bases between. Germline CDR1 MNHEY, CDR2 SVGAGI. This CDR3 reads CASSYTGRRTYEQYF. The CDR3, as DNA: TGTGCCAGCAGTTACACAGGCAGGCGTACCTACGAGCAGTACTTC.

The chain is built from TRBV19 and TRBJ2-2; tentatively, D is TRBD1 (7 bases). CDR1 is LNHDA, CDR2 SQIVND, per germline (reference sequence). This CDR3 spans 15 amino acids. With 4 bases removed from V and 5 bases from J, the gap between germline ends came to 14 bases. CDR3 DNA: TGTGCCAGTAGTACTTCAGGGGGAGGTACCGGGGAGCTGTTTTTT. It specifies CASSTSGGGTGELFF.

V usage is TRBV7-9 and J usage is TRBJ2-3; 9 nucleotides agree with TRBD2. Losses at the gene ends were 4 bases for V and 4 bases for J; bases not matched to a gene: 9. The length of the CDR3 is 16 residues. Germline assignment: CDR1 SEHNR and CDR2 FQNEAQ (reference sequence). CDR3 loop: CASSSPLRGGPDTQYF. In nucleotides, the CDR3 is TGTGCCAGCAGCTCTCCCTTGCGGGGGGGCCCAGATACGCAGTATTTT. The complete variable domain, with remaining parts taken from reference TRBV7-9 and TRBJ2-3, reads DTGVSQNPRHKITKRGQNVTFRCDPISEHNRLYWYRQTLGQGPEFLTYFQNEAQLEKSRLLSDRFSAERPKGSFSTLEIQRTEQGDSAMYLCASSSPLRGGPDTQYFGPGTRLTVL.

The genes are TRBV6-1 and TRBJ1-1; possibly TRBD1 for D (5 bases). Trimming took off 2 bases at V and 0 bases at J, with 13 bases between the two ends. The CDR3 is 16 residues long. Germline CDR1 and CDR2: MNHNS and SASEGT. CDR3 nucleotides: TGTGCCAGCAGTGAACGGGGGAGGCCCGTGAACACTGAAGCTTTCTTT. Translating gives CASSERGRPVNTEAFF.

This chain links TRBV27 with TRBJ1-2; 7 nucleotides match TRBD1. Germline CDR1 MNHEY, CDR2 SMNVEV (reference sequence). With V trimmed by 7 bases and J by 5 bases, 4 bases remained unmatched. CDR3 length equals 12 residues. CDR3 residues: CASKGAEYGYTF. CDR3 DNA sequence: TGTGCCAGCAAGGGGGCAGAGTATGGCTACACCTTC.

The J gene is TRBJ1-2, the V gene TRBV6-6; tentatively, D is TRBD1 (5 bases). This CDR3 contains 14 residues. Trimming removed 0 bases from V and 6 bases from J, with 11 bases in between. The germline V gene has CDR1 MNHNY and CDR2 SVGAGI (reference sequence). As DNA, the CDR3 is TGTGCCAGCAGTTACTCGGGGCCGACCAATGGCTACACCTTC. It specifies CASSYSGPTNGYTF.